The sample holds one count of the clone carrying this TCR beta chain. Its specificity is not known. In the study's own analysis: Using the CDR3 differences seen across clinicopathological groups, the authors built a distant-metastasis classifier for papillary thyroid cancer, which was meant to discriminate distant-metastatic patients. TCRdb re-analyzed the PCR reads through MiXCR. TCRdb assigned the V and J calls; the authors' analysis was not used. This table holds tens of thousands of clones, 15% to 18% found once. The entire patient cohort was treatment-naive prior to thyroid surgery. These data belong to a study of metastatic and nonmetastatic thyroid tumors. Turning to the study itself: The study looked at repertoires side by side in blood and in tumor or nodule tissue from malignant and benign thyroid patients.

V lost 3 bases and J lost 1; bases outside the gene matches: 2. Looked up from germline, CDR1 is SGHRS and CDR2 is YFSETQ. This CDR3 has 14 residues. Findings and limits, study-wide: The reported finding was significantly higher TCR beta diversity in malignant thyroid tumors relative to benign nodules, in blood and tumor.

The specimen sequenced was blood. The rearrangement joins TRBV5-1 to TRBJ1-1, with 8 nucleotides matching TRBD1. The TCR was taken from a female donor with papillary thyroid cancer or a benign thyroid nodule (not recorded which). Some clones in this sample may be carry-over from other donors' samples. The CDR3 protein is CASSSGTGNTEAFF. DNA for the CDR3: TGCGCCAGCAGCTCGGGGACAGGGAACACTGAAGCTTTCTTT.